This TCR beta chain was observed in a study of Ad26.COV2.S vaccination and SARS-CoV-2 variants. TCRdb's table, derived via immunoSEQ multiplex PCR, lists solely in-frame clones and lacks some. The table has some 640,000 clones, more than 70% seen once; the top ten hold about 1.5%. Described treatment: 15 to 20 received Ad26.COV2.S at low or high dose, single or two shots; a few received placebo; per-sample allocation not given. It was on day 63 after the first vaccine or placebo injection that samples were taken. The CDR3 has 14 residues. Germline V gene data show CDR1 as SGHRS and CDR2 as YFSETQ. V lost 7 bases and J lost 2; bases outside the gene matches: 7.

Sequenced material: peripheral blood, taken in a trial of Ad26.COV2.S vaccine versus placebo. This rearrangement joins TRBV5-1 to TRBJ2-3; 7 positions match TRBD2. This TCR came from a person aged 18 to 65 who received the Ad26.COV2.S COVID-19 vaccine or a placebo. The CDR3 reads CASSLGGVTDTQYF. CDR3 nucleotides: TGCGCCAGCTCCTTGGGGGGGGTCACAGATACGCAGTATTTT.